A selection of T cell receptor beta chains follows, all from one sample in a study of cytomegalovirus exposure and HLA in healthy donors. Here immunoSEQ multiplex PCR was the method, and the copy in TCRdb shows in-frame clones only, minus some. The data hold approximately 150,000 clones, with approximately 80% observed a single time. Sequencing was performed on PBMCs. All receptors come from a man aged 18 to 30 in good health and CMV-seronegative. CDR3s include the opening cysteine and the closing phenylalanine or tryptophan. D genes are given only for firm matches. Some rows have no size entry. The others give once, few or many, or a class for an expanded clone.

D	V	J	size	CDR3	DNA
TRBD2	TRBV29-1	TRBJ2-1	NA	CSEGLAGGLQFF	TGCAGCGAGGGACTAGCGGGGGGGCTGCAGTTCTTC
NA	TRBV28	TRBJ1-2	NA	CASSFAGANGYTF	TGTGCCAGCAGTTTCGCAGGGGCTAATGGCTACACCTTC
NA	TRBV25-1	TRBJ2-6	few	CASSAGSGANVLTF	TGTGCCAGCAGTGCAGGCTCTGGGGCCAACGTCCTGACTTTC
NA	TRBV19	TRBJ2-2	few	CASTRGTGELFF	TGTGCTTCAACCCGGGGCACCGGGGAGCTGTTTTTT
NA	TRBV6-6	TRBJ2-7	NA	CASRLAGSGYEQYF	TGTGCCAGCAGATTGGCGGGATCGGGATACGAGCAGTACTTC
NA	TRBV7-9	TRBJ2-7	NA	CASSLAGSGEQYF	TGTGCCAGCAGCTTAGCCGGGTCGGGTGAGCAGTACTTC
NA	TRBV28	TRBJ1-2	few	CASSFQGGGGYTF	TGTGCCAGCAGTTTTCAAGGGGGGGGCGGCTACACCTTC
TRBD2	TRBV27	TRBJ2-7	NA	CASSSGLAGGEQYF	TGTGCCAGCAGTTCTGGACTAGCGGGCGGCGAGCAGTACTTC
NA	TRBV4-1	TRBJ1-1	NA	CASSRVQGANTEAFF	TGCGCCAGCAGTCGAGTTCAGGGCGCGAACACTGAAGCTTTCTTT
NA	TRBV28	TRBJ1-5	NA	CASSGGQQPQHF	TGTGCCAGCAGCGGTGGGCAGCAGCCCCAGCATTTT
NA	TRBV7-3	TRBJ2-3	NA	CASSPGYSSDTQYF	TGTGCCAGCAGCCCGGGATACTCCTCAGATACGCAGTATTTT
NA	TRBV18	TRBJ2-7	NA	CASSPQGTEQYF	TGTGCCAGCTCACCGCAGGGTACCGAGCAGTACTTC
NA	TRBV29-1	TRBJ1-5	NA	CSVARAGDQPQHF	TGCAGCGTAGCCCGGGCGGGGGATCAGCCCCAGCATTTT
TRBD2	TRBV30	TRBJ2-7	NA	CACNSGAYEQYF	TGTGCCTGCAACAGCGGGGCCTACGAGCAGTACTTC
TRBD1	TRBV19	TRBJ1-1	NA	CASSVYGTDRRTEAFF	TGTGCCAGTAGCGTATATGGGACAGATCGTAGGACTGAAGCTTTCTTT
TRBD2	TRBV18	TRBJ2-3	NA	CASSPQVAGGQNTQYF	TGTGCCAGCTCACCACAGGTAGCGGGGGGGCAAAATACGCAGTATTTT
TRBD1	TRBV4-1	TRBJ2-7	few	CASSLGTGGFYEQYF	TGCGCCAGCAGCCTAGGGACAGGGGGCTTTTACGAGCAGTACTTC
NA	TRBV7-9	TRBJ1-1	NA	CASSSWTSKNTEAFF	TGTGCCAGCAGCTCATGGACATCCAAGAACACTGAAGCTTTCTTT
NA	TRBV27	TRBJ1-4	NA	CASSPITGYEKLFF	TGTGCCAGCAGTCCAATAACAGGGTATGAAAAACTGTTTTTT
NA	TRBV29-1	TRBJ2-3	NA	CSFSGGPGKTDTQYF	TGCAGCTTTTCTGGAGGGCCGGGAAAGACAGATACGCAGTATTTT
TRBD2	TRBV4-3	TRBJ2-1	NA	CASSQTWTSGSLWNEQFF	TGCGCCAGCAGCCAAACATGGACTAGCGGGAGCCTTTGGAATGAGCAGTTCTTC
NA	TRBV25-1	TRBJ2-1	NA	CASSENDLGLGYNEQFF	TGTGCCAGCAGTGAAAACGATTTGGGCCTCGGATACAATGAGCAGTTCTTC
NA	TRBV27	TRBJ2-7	NA	CASRNIHEQYF	TGTGCCAGCAGGAACATTCACGAGCAGTACTTC
NA	TRBV13	TRBJ1-2	NA	CASSASQGTANYGYTF	TGTGCCAGCAGCGCATCCCAGGGGACGGCTAACTATGGCTACACCTTC
TRBD2	TRBV5-1	TRBJ2-7	NA	CASSPVGLESYEQYF	TGCGCCAGCAGCCCTGTGGGACTAGAGTCCTACGAGCAGTACTTC
NA	TRBV6-5	TRBJ1-1	NA	CASSSGWRDTEAFF	TGTGCCAGCAGTTCAGGGTGGCGAGACACTGAAGCTTTCTTT
TRBD1	TRBV28	TRBJ2-7	once	CASRTGRYEQYF	TGTGCCAGCAGGACAGGGAGATACGAGCAGTACTTC
NA	TRBV27	TRBJ2-1	once	CASTARSSSRIPGIDEQFF	TGTGCCAGCACAGCACGGTCCTCTTCTCGTATCCCGGGGATCGATGAGCAGTTCTTC
TRBD2	TRBV27	TRBJ2-1	NA	CASSTRTSRSEQFF	TGTGCCAGCAGCACACGGACTAGCAGGAGTGAGCAGTTCTTC
NA	TRBV28	TRBJ2-1	NA	CASIAASSYNEQFF	TGTGCCAGCATAGCGGCGAGCTCCTACAATGAGCAGTTCTTC
NA	TRBV5-4	TRBJ1-1	NA	CASSLGSLGRAFF	TGTGCCAGCAGCTTGGGCTCGTTGGGGAGAGCTTTCTTT
NA	TRBV11-2	TRBJ2-7	NA	CASSLVGGFYEQYF	TGTGCCAGCAGCTTAGTAGGGGGATTCTACGAGCAGTACTTC
TRBD1	TRBV27	TRBJ1-2	NA	CASSFSSGGAGYTF	TGTGCCAGCAGTTTCAGTTCAGGGGGCGCTGGCTACACCTTC
NA	TRBV19	TRBJ1-3	NA	CASSISTGSGNTIYF	TGTGCCAGTAGTATATCGACGGGCTCTGGAAACACCATATATTTT
TRBD1	TRBV19	TRBJ1-2	NA	CASSMGDSYGYTF	TGTGCCAGTAGTATGGGGGACAGCTATGGCTACACCTTC
TRBD1	TRBV19	TRBJ1-1	few	CASSGFGTGATEAFF	TGTGCCAGTAGTGGTTTCGGGACAGGGGCCACTGAAGCTTTCTTT
NA	TRBV5-1	TRBJ1-1	few	CASSLDHNTEAFF	TGCGCCAGCAGCTTGGATCATAACACTGAAGCTTTCTTT
NA	TRBV18	TRBJ2-3	NA	CASSPGRHSTNTQYF	TGTGCCAGCTCACCAGGAAGACACAGCACAAATACGCAGTATTTT
NA	TRBV27	TRBJ2-5	NA	CASSLGRKETQYF	TGTGCCAGCAGTTTAGGGAGAAAAGAGACCCAGTACTTC
NA	TRBV7-6	TRBJ2-2	few	CASSSDKNTGELFF	TGTGCCAGCAGCTCAGACAAAAACACCGGGGAGCTGTTTTTT
NA	TRBV5-1	TRBJ2-3	NA	CASSAPGADTQYF	TGCGCCAGCAGCGCACCAGGGGCAGATACGCAGTATTTT
NA	TRBV25-1	TRBJ2-6	NA	CASSEYIGSGTNVLTF	TGTGCCAGCAGTGAATATATAGGGAGTGGGACCAACGTCCTGACTTTC
TRBD1	TRBV6-1	TRBJ2-7	NA	CASSELGQAAEQYF	TGTGCCAGCAGTGAGTTGGGACAGGCGGCCGAGCAGTACTTC
NA	TRBV28	TRBJ1-2	NA	CASSGAGGGWGYTF	TGTGCCAGCAGCGGGGCGGGCGGGGGCTGGGGCTACACCTTC
NA	TRBV16	TRBJ1-2	NA	CASSQSVQAFNYGYTF	TGTGCCAGCAGCCAATCGGTGCAAGCCTTTAACTATGGCTACACCTTC
NA	TRBV18	TRBJ2-4	NA	CASSPGLTLAKNIQYF	TGTGCCAGCTCACCCGGTCTTACCCTAGCCAAAAACATTCAGTACTTC